This paragraph reports one T cell receptor (beta chain). The CDR3 runs to 14 residues. Germline V gene lookup returns CDR1 SGHRS and CDR2 YFSETQ. V was shortened by 5 bases and J by 4 bases, with 15 bases between the two germline ends. These data originate in a study of patients and donors after allogeneic stem cell transplantation. Each CDR3 protein is one row after TCRdb ran MiXCR on the RT-PCR reads. The sample carries about 400,000 distinct CDR3 sequences, roughly 16% recorded once. The V call is TRBV5-1, the J call TRBJ1-1; D uncertain. This receptor was identified in a human donor who was either an allogeneic HSCT recipient or a stem cell or donor lymphocyte infusion donor (not recorded which). It is not recorded whose cells these are; they may come from a transplant donor. The sequenced sample was blood, either unsorted or a sorted T cell fraction (not recorded which). The CDR3 DNA reads TGCGCCAGCAGTTTTAGACTCGTGGGCACTGAAGCTTTCTTT. Its translation: CASSFRLVGTEAFF.